This record covers a single TCR beta chain. These data belong to a study of early T cells in non-severe SARS-CoV-2 infection. Unique molecular identifiers (one per individual cDNA molecule) were attached. From the 5' RACE reads, TCRdb called clonotypes with MiXCR, one entry per CDR3 protein. The table lists 70,000 to 95,000 distinct CDR3 sequences, 11% to 15% of them singletons, with approximately 10% in the top ten. Germline CDR1 and CDR2: DFQATT and SNEGSKA (reference sequence). The CDR3 has 13 amino acids. V was cut by 0 bases and J by 3 bases, with 5 bases left in between. The source material was whole blood. This chain joins TRBV20-1 and TRBJ2-2; D unresolved. This sequence originates from an adult who was a healthcare worker with PCR-confirmed SARS-CoV-2 infection or an uninfected control (not recorded which). The DNA for the CDR3 is TGCAGTGCTAGAGAAGGGTACACCGGGGAGCTGTTTTTT. The encoded protein is CSAREGYTGELFF.